This T cell receptor (beta chain) originates from a study of radiation and T cells in renal cell carcinoma. Study as a whole: Nephrectomy followed 15 Gy stereotactic body radiation by 4 weeks.

Time point noted: baseline pretreatment blood. Specified treatment: 15 Gy SBRT to primary tumor, nephrectomy 4 weeks later. The protocol was immunoSEQ multiplex PCR, while the TCRdb copy is restricted to in-frame clones and leaves out a portion. This table has around 140,000 clones, about nine tenths appearing once. Trimming cost V 3 bases and J 9 bases; bases outside gene matches: 7. Germline V lookup: CDR1 KGHSH, CDR2 LQKENI. The CDR3 contains 14 residues. This TCR was sampled from a woman in her 70s with renal cell carcinoma. Source: blood, taken from a patient whose treatment included radiotherapy and nephrectomy. The chain combines TRBV18 with TRBJ2-1, with 8 bases that match TRBD1. The CDR3 coding sequence is TGTGCCAGCTCACCCAGGACAGGGTTAAGTGAGCAGTTCTTC. Protein sequence: CASSPRTGLSEQFF.